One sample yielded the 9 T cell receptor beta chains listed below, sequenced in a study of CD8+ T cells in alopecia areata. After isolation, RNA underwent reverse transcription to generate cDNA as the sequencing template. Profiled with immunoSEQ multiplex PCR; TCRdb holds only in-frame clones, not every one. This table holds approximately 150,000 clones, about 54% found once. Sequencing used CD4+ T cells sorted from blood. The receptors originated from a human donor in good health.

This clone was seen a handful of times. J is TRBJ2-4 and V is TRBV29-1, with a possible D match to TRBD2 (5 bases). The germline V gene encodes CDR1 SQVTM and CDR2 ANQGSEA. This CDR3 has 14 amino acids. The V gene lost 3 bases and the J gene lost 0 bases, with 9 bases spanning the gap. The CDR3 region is CSVEDGKAKNIQYF. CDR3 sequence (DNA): TGCAGCGTTGAGGACGGGAAAGCCAAAAACATTCAGTACTTC.

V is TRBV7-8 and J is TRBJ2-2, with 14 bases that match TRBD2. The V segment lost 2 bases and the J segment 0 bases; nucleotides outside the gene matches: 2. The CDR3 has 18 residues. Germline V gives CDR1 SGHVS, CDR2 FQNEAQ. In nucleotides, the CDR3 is TGTGCCAGCAGCTTACGGACTAGCGGGAGGTCGAACACCGGGGAGCTGTTTTTT. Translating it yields CASSLRTSGRSNTGELFF.

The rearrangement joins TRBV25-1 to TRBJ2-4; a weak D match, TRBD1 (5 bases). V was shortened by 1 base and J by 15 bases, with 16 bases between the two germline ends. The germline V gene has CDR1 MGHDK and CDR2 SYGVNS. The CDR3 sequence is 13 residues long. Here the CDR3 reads CASSELVVGQRYF. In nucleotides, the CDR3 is TGTGCCAGCAGTGAATTAGTTGTTGGACAACGGTACTTC.

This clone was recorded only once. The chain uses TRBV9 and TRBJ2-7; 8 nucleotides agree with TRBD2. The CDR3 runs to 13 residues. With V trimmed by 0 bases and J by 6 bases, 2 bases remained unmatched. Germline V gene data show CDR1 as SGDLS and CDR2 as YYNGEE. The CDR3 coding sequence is TGTGCCAGCAGCGTAGAAAGCGGGAGCGAGCAGTACTTC. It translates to CASSVESGSEQYF.

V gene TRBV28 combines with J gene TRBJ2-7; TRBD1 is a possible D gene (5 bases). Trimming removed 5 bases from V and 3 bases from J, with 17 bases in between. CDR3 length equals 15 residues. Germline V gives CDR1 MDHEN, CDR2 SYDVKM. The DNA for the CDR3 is TGTGCCAGCAGTCAGGGCGGACGCGTAAGCTACGAGCAGTACTTC. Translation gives CASSQGGRVSYEQYF.

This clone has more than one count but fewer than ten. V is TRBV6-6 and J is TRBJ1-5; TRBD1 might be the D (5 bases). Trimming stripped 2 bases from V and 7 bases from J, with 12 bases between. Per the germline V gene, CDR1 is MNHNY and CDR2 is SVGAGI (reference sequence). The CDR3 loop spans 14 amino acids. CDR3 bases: TGTGCCAGCAGTTACATTTTAAGGGACCAGCCCCAGCATTTT. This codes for CASSYILRDQPQHF.

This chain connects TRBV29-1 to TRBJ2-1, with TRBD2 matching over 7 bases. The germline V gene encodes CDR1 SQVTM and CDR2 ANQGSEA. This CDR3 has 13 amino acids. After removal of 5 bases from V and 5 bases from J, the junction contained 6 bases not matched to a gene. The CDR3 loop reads CSVLGLLDNEQFF. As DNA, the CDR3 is TGCAGCGTTCTGGGACTACTGGACAATGAGCAGTTCTTC.

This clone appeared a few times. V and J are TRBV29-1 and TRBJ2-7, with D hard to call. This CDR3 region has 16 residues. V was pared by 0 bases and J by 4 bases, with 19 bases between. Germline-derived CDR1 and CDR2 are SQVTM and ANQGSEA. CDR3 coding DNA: TGCAGCGTTGAAGACGAGAGCGAGCCAGGAATTTACGAGCAGTACTTC. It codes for CSVEDESEPGIYEQYF.

The CDR3 loop is CASSERPGSGYGELFF. In nucleotides, the CDR3 is TGTGCCAGCAGTGAGAGGCCCGGGAGTGGATACGGGGAGCTGTTTTTT. V usage is TRBV6-1 and J usage is TRBJ2-2, with D tentatively TRBD2 (6 bases). The CDR3 spans 16 residues. Germline lookup yields CDR1 MNHNS and CDR2 SASEGT. The ends were cut back, 3 bases at V and 7 bases at J, with 18 bases in the middle.